A single sample is the source of the 20 T cell receptor beta chains below, sequenced in a study of neurological immune-mediated disorders (dated by TCRdb to between 2019 and 2020). The protocol used for the library was 5' RACE. The listed sequencing device is Illumina HiSeq 2500. TCRdb reprocessed the public reads (quality trimming at Q25 with fastp, clone calling with MiXCR) and kept in-frame beta chains. CDR3 protein duplicates are merged, each entry listing the most common genes and DNA. In this sample the table shows 69,000 or so distinct CDR3 sequences, 4.5% to 5.5% of which occur a single time. The ten largest make up around 2.2% of the sample. The sample taken for sequencing was PBMCs. The receptors were sampled from an older woman with multiple sclerosis.

At least ten counts were recorded for this clonotype. The chain has TRBV3-1 and TRBJ2-7; 7 nucleotides line up with TRBD2. CDR1 and CDR2 (germline): LGHDT, YNNKEL (reference sequence). The CDR3 runs to 14 residues. The V and J ends lost 0 bases and 7 bases, in that order; junction bases with no gene match: 6. The CDR3 sequence: CASSQDLAREEQYF. The CDR3 bases are TGTGCCAGCAGCCAAGACCTCGCGCGGGAGGAGCAGTACTTC.

This clonotype was seen at least ten times. As DNA, the CDR3 is TGCAGTGCTAGTGCCGGGACAGGGATGAACACTGAAGCTTTCTTT. Its translation is CSASAGTGMNTEAFF. V is TRBV20-1 and J is TRBJ1-1, with 9 bases fitting TRBD1. This CDR3 comprises 15 residues. Germline-derived CDR1 and CDR2 are DFQATT and SNEGSKA (reference sequence). After removal of 3 bases from V and 0 bases from J, the junction contained 5 bases not matched to a gene.

This clonotype has a count of ten or more. The chain couples TRBV29-1 to TRBJ2-1; D possibly corresponds to TRBD1 (6 bases). This CDR3 has 15 residues. Between the trimmed V and J ends, which lost 4 bases and 4 bases, there was a span of 17 bases. Germline CDR1 SQVTM, CDR2 ANQGSEA. CDR3 in amino acids: CSVVILSRGYNEQFF. Here the CDR3 DNA reads TGCAGCGTTGTAATCCTTAGCAGGGGATACAATGAGCAGTTCTTC.

This clonotype has a count of ten or more. V usage is TRBV7-7 and J usage is TRBJ2-1; D not certain. The CDR3 is 13 amino acids. CDR1 is SSHAT, CDR2 FNYEAQ, per germline (reference sequence). V dropped 4 bases and J dropped 7 bases, with 11 bases sitting between them. The CDR3 spells CASSSMGGNEQFF. The CDR3 DNA reads TGTGCCAGCAGCTCCATGGGTGGGAATGAGCAGTTCTTC. The full variable domain, rest sourced from reference TRBV7-7 and TRBJ2-1, is GAGVSQSPRYKVTKRGQDVTLRCDPISSHATLYWYQQALGQGPEFLTYFNYEAQPDKSGLPSDRFSAERPEGSISTLTIQRTEQRDSAMYRCASSSMGGNEQFFGPGTRLTVL.

This clonotype was recorded many times. This chain connects TRBV29-1 to TRBJ1-1, with D hard to call. Germline V gene lookup returns CDR1 SQVTM and CDR2 ANQGSEA. V was shortened by 1 base and J by 1 base, with 7 bases between the two germline ends. There are 13 residues in the CDR3. The chain's CDR3 is CSVEVAENTEAFF. The DNA of the CDR3 is TGCAGCGTTGAAGTGGCAGAGAACACTGAAGCTTTCTTT.

This clonotype was observed at least ten times. The CDR3 protein is CASSRQGKREKLFF. For the CDR3, the DNA is TGTGCCAGCAGCCGACAGGGAAAAAGAGAAAAACTGTTTTTT. V and J are TRBV6-5 and TRBJ1-4; 7 bases agree with TRBD1. This CDR3 contains 14 residues. In germline, CDR1 is MNHEY, CDR2 SVGAGI. The junction had 9 bases not matched to a gene; V was cut back by 6 bases and J by 8 bases.

Notes on this clonotype: A clone one base away is much larger, so this may be a read error. V and J are TRBV20-1 and TRBJ2-7, with D possibly matching TRBD2 (6 bases). The CDR3 runs to 14 residues. Germline-derived CDR1 and CDR2 are DFQATT and SNEGSKA (reference sequence). V was shortened by 4 bases and J by 2 bases, with 15 bases between the two germline ends. Here the CDR3 reads CSATGSGQPYEQYF. CDR3 DNA: TGCAGTGCTACAGGAAGCGGGCAGCCCTACGAGCAGTACTTC.

This clonotype was observed many times. The rearrangement links TRBV20-1 to TRBJ2-3; 12 bases are shared with TRBD2. The CDR3 runs to 21 residues. V was clipped by 8 bases and J by 0 bases; unmatched bases: 24. The germline V gene encodes CDR1 DFQATT and CDR2 SNEGSKA (reference sequence). CDR3 DNA sequence: TGCAGTATTCTGACTAGCGGGAGCTCTACTAACCGCCGTGCTAGCACAGATACGCAGTATTTT. This encodes CSILTSGSSTNRRASTDTQYF.

This clonotype was observed at least ten times. The chain is built from TRBV20-1 and TRBJ2-1; tentative D call: TRBD1 (5 bases). The CDR3 runs 11 residues. V lost 3 bases and J 5 bases, leaving 5 bases between the germline ends. From germline, CDR1 is DFQATT and CDR2 SNEGSKA (reference sequence). The CDR3 DNA reads TGCAGTGCTAGGACAGACAATGAGCAGTTCTTC. This sequence encodes CSARTDNEQFF.

This clonotype occurred many times. The CDR3 loop is CASSPEVGGTQYF. CDR3 sequence (DNA): TGTGCCAGCAGCCCTGAGGTAGGAGGAACCCAGTACTTC. This chain joins TRBV7-2 and TRBJ2-5, with D perhaps matching TRBD2 (5 bases). The germline V gene has CDR1 SGHTA and CDR2 FQGNSA. Trimming pared 5 bases from V and 8 bases from J, leaving 15 bases between. The CDR3 loop spans 13 amino acids.

This clonotype was detected ten times or more. The chain couples TRBV12-3 or TRBV12-4 to TRBJ2-7, with D possibly being TRBD2 (5 bases). This CDR3 spans 12 amino acids. Trimming left V 3 bases short and J 4 bases short, with 7 bases between. CDR3 sequence reads: CASSFRGYEQYF. CDR3 nucleotides: TGTGCCAGCAGTTTCCGCGGGTACGAGCAGTACTTC.

This clonotype was seen ten or more times. The genes are TRBV6-6 and TRBJ2-5; D is uncertain. V was shortened by 7 bases and J by 0 bases, with 6 bases between the two germline ends. From germline, CDR1 is MNHNY and CDR2 SVGAGI (reference sequence). The length of the CDR3 is 12 residues. The DNA for the CDR3 is TGTGCCAGCACAGGCAACCAAGAGACCCAGTACTTC. As protein: CASTGNQETQYF.

This clonotype was detected ten times or more. The rearrangement links TRBV20-1 to TRBJ2-5; D gene unclear. Between the trimmed V and J ends, which lost 3 bases and 4 bases, there was a span of 9 bases. Germline values: CDR1 DFQATT, CDR2 SNEGSKA (reference sequence). The CDR3 contains 12 residues. CDR3 amino acids: CSASSRGETQYF. The DNA of the CDR3 is TGCAGTGCTAGCAGCAGAGGAGAGACCCAGTACTTC.

This clonotype was detected ten times or more. V is TRBV7-2 and J is TRBJ2-7, with 13 bases lining up with TRBD2. J lost 6 bases, V lost 4 bases, and 3 bases had no gene match. CDR1 and CDR2 from the germline V gene are SGHTA and FQGNSA. The CDR3 has 14 residues. CDR3 region: CASSSTSGRIEQYF. In DNA, the CDR3 is TGTGCCAGCAGCTCGACTAGCGGGAGGATCGAGCAGTACTTC.

This clonotype was counted at least ten times. The chain combines TRBV7-2 with TRBJ2-4, with D unclear. This CDR3 contains 14 residues. Germline V gene data show CDR1 as SGHTA and CDR2 as FQGNSA. Trimming removed 1 base from V and 7 bases from J, with 11 bases in between. CDR3 sequence reads: CASSLDVASNIQYF. The CDR3 DNA sequence: TGTGCCAGCAGCTTAGATGTCGCCTCCAACATTCAGTACTTC.

This clonotype was counted many times. This sequence joins TRBV7-9 and TRBJ2-4; D is perhaps TRBD1 (6 bases). CDR3 length: 14 residues. Germline CDR1 is SEHNR and CDR2 is FQNEAQ (reference sequence). V lost 6 bases and J lost 2, with 11 bases in between. The CDR3 sequence: CASSLQGTKNIQYF. The DNA of the CDR3 is TGTGCCAGCAGTCTTCAGGGGACCAAAAACATTCAGTACTTC.

In its sample, this clonotype was seen many times. The chain recombines TRBV5-6 with TRBJ2-7; D is uncertain. The CDR3 loop spans 15 amino acids. Trimming removed 1 base at V and 2 bases at J, with 13 bases between. Looked up from germline, CDR1 is SGHDT and CDR2 is YYEEEE. The CDR3 loop is CASSLYDGFPYEQYF. CDR3 nucleotides: TGTGCCAGCAGCTTGTATGATGGGTTTCCCTACGAGCAGTACTTC.

This clonotype appeared a few times. This chain links TRBV7-6 with TRBJ2-2, with D uncertain. V was clipped by 5 bases and J by 4 bases, with 5 bases between them. CDR1 is SGHVS, CDR2 FNYEAQ, per germline. This CDR3 is built from 12 residues. CDR3 protein: CASSHSTGELFF. CDR3 bases: TGTGCCAGCAGCCACTCCACCGGGGAGCTGTTTTTT.

This clonotype was detected many times. In DNA form, the CDR3 reads TGTGCCAGCAGCTACGACAGGTTTAGCTATGGCTACACCTTC. Translated, it gives CASSYDRFSYGYTF. The chain couples TRBV7-2 to TRBJ1-2; D possibly corresponds to TRBD1 (6 bases). This CDR3 comprises 14 residues. The ends were cut back, 4 bases at V and 4 bases at J, with 13 bases in the middle. Germline CDR1 reads SGHTA; CDR2 reads FQGNSA.

This clonotype was recorded many times. V is TRBV3-1 and J is TRBJ2-4; D remains ambiguous. From germline, CDR1 is LGHDT and CDR2 YNNKEL (reference sequence). The CDR3 has 12 residues. V was clipped by 4 bases and J by 7 bases, with 8 bases between them. The CDR3 is CASSRSSNIQYF. CDR3 bases: TGTGCCAGCAGCCGCTCCAGTAACATTCAGTACTTC.